Listed here is a single T cell receptor beta chain. Its antigen is unknown. Treatment denoted: roughly 19 received Ad26.COV2.S at low or high dose, single or two shots; 5 received placebo; per-sample allocation not given. Sampling was done on day 63 after the first vaccine or placebo injection. The source of the sample is a study of Ad26.COV2.S vaccination and SARS-CoV-2 variants. Whole-study context: Ad26.COV2.S arm of COV1001 included the donor. Study outcomes and limitations: Participants in the vaccine arm had higher spike-specific TCR breadth; placebo recipients had lower. Placebo and vaccine recipients had non-spike TCR breadth that was similar. The TCR breadth and depth analyses may have understated or missed part of the total T cell responses.

The V and J ends lost 5 bases and 4 bases respectively, with 17 bases between them. Germline loops: CDR1 SGHNT, CDR2 YENEEA. The CDR3 has 15 residues. Clones were read by immunoSEQ multiplex PCR, and TCRdb kept only the in-frame ones, dropping some. Here the sample spans approximately 360,000 clones, 80% to 90% being singletons. The chain is built from TRBV11-3 and TRBJ1-2; weak D call: TRBD1 (5 bases). The receptor comes from a person between 18 and 59 years old who received the Ad26.COV2.S COVID-19 vaccine or a placebo. Material: peripheral blood, obtained in a trial of Ad26.COV2.S vaccine versus placebo. The CDR3 coding sequence is TGTGCCAGCAGCGCCTTAGGGGAACCTCGCTATGGCTACACCTTC. Its translation is CASSALGEPRYGYTF. Full variable domain (outside the CDR3, taken from reference TRBV11-3 and TRBJ1-2): EAGVVQSPRYKIIEKKQPVAFWCNPISGHNTLYWYLQNLGQGPELLIRYENEEAVDDSQLPKDRFSAERLKGVDSTLKIQPAELGDSAVYLCASSALGEPRYGYTFGSGTRLTVV.